Below, 8 T cell receptor beta chains from the same sample are listed, as sequenced in a study of blood T cell repertoires in COVID-19. Sequencing was performed with immunoSEQ multiplex PCR; in TCRdb, only in-frame clones are kept and a portion is missing. This table holds tens of thousands of clones, more than 70% found once. The sequencing sample was made of peripheral blood. These TCRs come from a human donor in a cohort sampled during active COVID-19.

The chain couples TRBV3-1 (or the pseudogene TRBV3-2) to TRBJ1-6; D might be TRBD1 (5 bases). V lost 1 base and J 7 bases, leaving 11 bases between the germline ends. This CDR3 comprises 15 residues. CDR1 is LGHDT and CDR2 is YNNKEL in the germline V gene (reference sequence). Here the CDR3 reads CASSQVGGSNSPLHF. CDR3 nucleotide sequence: TGTGCCAGCAGCCAAGTCGGGGGATCGAATTCACCCCTCCACTTT.

At least ten counts were recorded for this clone. The chain employs TRBV4-2 and TRBJ1-3; D unresolved. The CDR3 length is 21 residues. Trimming took 0 bases from V and 0 from J, leaving 24 bases between them. Germline lookup yields CDR1 LGHNA and CDR2 YNFKEQ. CDR3 loop: CASSQEVIGAGRLSSGNTIYF. The CDR3 nucleotides read TGTGCCAGCAGCCAAGAGGTAATAGGTGCCGGTAGACTGTCCTCTGGAAACACCATATATTTT.

This clone was counted ten times or more. The chain carries TRBV14 and TRBJ1-2, with TRBD1 matching over 12 bases. Germline V CDR1 and CDR2: SGHDN, FVKESK. The CDR3 runs 13 residues. J was trimmed by 14 bases and V by 4 bases; bases with no gene match: 8. The CDR3 region has the DNA TGTGCCAGCAGCCGGGACAGGGGGCTTGTTAAGACCTTC. Residues: CASSRDRGLVKTF. Full variable domain (missing parts from reference TRBV14 and TRBJ1-2): EAGVTQFPSHSVIEKGQTVTLRCDPISGHDNLYWYRRVMGKEIKFLLHFVKESKQDESGMPNNRFLAERTGGTYSTLKVQPAELEDSGVYFCASSRDRGLVKTFGSGTRLTVV.

The chain combines TRBV5-4 with TRBJ1-4, with D possibly matching TRBD1 (5 bases). The CDR3 has 12 amino acids. The V gene lost 4 bases and the J gene lost 8 bases, with 9 bases spanning the gap. Germline CDR1 is SGHNT and CDR2 is YYREEE (reference sequence). CDR3 amino acids: CASSISGEKLFF. CDR3 coding DNA: TGTGCCAGCAGCATCTCAGGGGAAAAACTGTTTTTT.

The genes are TRBV5-6 and TRBJ2-3, with 12 bases aligning to TRBD2. There are 16 residues in the CDR3. Per the germline V gene, CDR1 is SGHDT and CDR2 is YYEEEE. After removal of 2 bases from V and 5 bases from J, the junction contained 6 bases not matched to a gene. DNA of the CDR3: TGTGCCAGCAGCTTTACTAGCGGGGGGCCGAAAGATACGCAGTATTTT. This encodes CASSFTSGGPKDTQYF.

The CDR3 nucleotides read TGTGCCAGCAGCCCCCAGGGCTACGAGCAGTACTTC. Translated: CASSPQGYEQYF. The chain is built from TRBV27 and TRBJ2-7, with D maybe TRBD1 (5 bases). Deletions cut 6 bases from V and 3 bases from J, with 9 bases between. CDR1 is MNHEY and CDR2 is SMNVEV in the germline V gene (reference sequence). CDR3 size: 12 residues.

V is TRBV6-4 and J is TRBJ1-2; a possible D gene is TRBD1 (5 bases). The CDR3 is made up of 14 amino acids. Germline CDR1 MRHNA, CDR2 SNTAGT. Between the trimmed V and J ends, which lost 7 bases and 7 bases, there was a span of 19 bases. CDR3 sequence reads: CASKPGRVHAGYTF. The DNA of the CDR3 is TGTGCCAGCAAACCGGGCAGGGTGCATGCTGGCTACACCTTC.

This clone was counted once. This chain uses TRBV2 with TRBJ1-5, with TRBD1 identical over 8 bases. Trimming took 3 bases from V and 5 from J; bases not matched to a gene: 3. Germline assignment: CDR1 SNHLY and CDR2 FYNNEI. This CDR3 comprises 14 residues. The CDR3 nucleotides are TGTGCCAGCAGTGATTCAGGGGGCTATCAGCCCCAGCATTTT. Protein product: CASSDSGGYQPQHF.